A selection of T cell receptor beta chains follows, all from one sample in a study of blood T cell repertoires in COVID-19. The method was immunoSEQ multiplex PCR; TCRdb's version includes in-frame clones alone and lacks a portion of them. The table has roughly 100,000 clones, approximately 87% seen once. Sequenced sample: peripheral blood. These receptors were collected from a human donor in a cohort sampled during active or convalescent COVID-19. Both conserved end residues are part of each CDR3. The order of the fields is D gene, J gene, V gene, clone size, CDR3 protein, CDR3 DNA. The D gene is left open where the match is weak. Not all rows give a size; the values are once, few, many and, for expanded clones, a class.

d_call: TRBD1
j_call: TRBJ2-1
v_call: TRBV25-1
clone_size: -
cdr3_aa: CASSGTPGQGSSYNEQFF
cdr3_nt: TGTGCCAGCAGTGGGACACCGGGACAGGGGAGCTCCTACAATGAGCAGTTCTTC

d_call: TRBD2
j_call: TRBJ2-3
v_call: TRBV7-3
clone_size: -
cdr3_aa: CASSFSGLAGDDTQYF
cdr3_nt: TGTGCCAGCAGCTTTTCGGGACTAGCGGGGGACGATACGCAGTATTTT

d_call: -
j_call: TRBJ1-5
v_call: TRBV3-1/TRBV3-2
clone_size: -
cdr3_aa: CASSQDVGRGINQPQHF
cdr3_nt: TGTGCCAGCAGCCAAGATGTGGGCAGGGGTATCAATCAGCCCCAGCATTTT

d_call: TRBD1
j_call: TRBJ2-3
v_call: TRBV2
clone_size: -
cdr3_aa: CASSELGQGAGDTQYF
cdr3_nt: TGTGCCAGCAGTGAGTTGGGACAGGGGGCCGGTGATACGCAGTATTTT

d_call: TRBD1
j_call: TRBJ1-2
v_call: TRBV30
clone_size: -
cdr3_aa: CAWSVRQGSGYTF
cdr3_nt: TGTGCCTGGAGTGTACGACAGGGGTCTGGCTACACCTTC

d_call: -
j_call: TRBJ1-1
v_call: TRBV12-3/TRBV12-4
clone_size: -
cdr3_aa: CASSTGLRAEAFF
cdr3_nt: TGTGCCAGCAGCACCGGTCTGAGGGCTGAAGCTTTCTTT

d_call: -
j_call: TRBJ1-1
v_call: TRBV5-1
clone_size: -
cdr3_aa: CASSSADKLTEAFF
cdr3_nt: TGCGCCAGCAGCTCGGCGGACAAACTCACTGAAGCTTTCTTT

d_call: -
j_call: TRBJ2-2
v_call: TRBV12-3/TRBV12-4
clone_size: few
cdr3_aa: CASRTGNTGELFF
cdr3_nt: TGTGCCAGCAGGACAGGGAACACCGGGGAGCTGTTTTTT

d_call: -
j_call: TRBJ2-3
v_call: TRBV28
clone_size: -
cdr3_aa: CASSTPLGQYF
cdr3_nt: TGTGCCAGCAGCACGCCCCTAGGGCAGTATTTT

d_call: -
j_call: TRBJ2-7
v_call: TRBV19
clone_size: once
cdr3_aa: CASKGTISSYEQYF
cdr3_nt: TGTGCCAGTAAGGGGACAATTTCCTCCTACGAGCAGTACTTC

d_call: -
j_call: TRBJ2-1
v_call: TRBV3-1/TRBV3-2
clone_size: -
cdr3_aa: CASSHPGRQFF
cdr3_nt: TGTGCCAGCAGCCACCCCGGGAGGCAGTTCTTC

d_call: -
j_call: TRBJ1-2
v_call: TRBV24-1
clone_size: once
cdr3_aa: CATSPGMNNYGYTF
cdr3_nt: TGTGCCACCAGTCCAGGGATGAATAACTATGGCTACACCTTC

d_call: -
j_call: TRBJ1-6
v_call: TRBV6-2/TRBV6-3
clone_size: -
cdr3_aa: CASSYSGHRSSPLHF
cdr3_nt: TGTGCCAGCAGTTACTCGGGACATCGTAGTTCACCCCTCCACTTT

d_call: -
j_call: TRBJ1-1
v_call: TRBV2
clone_size: once
cdr3_aa: CASSEAIGGNTEAFF
cdr3_nt: TGTGCCAGCAGTGAAGCGATAGGGGGGAACACTGAAGCTTTCTTT

d_call: -
j_call: TRBJ1-1
v_call: TRBV27
clone_size: -
cdr3_aa: CASSSLVKEAEAFF
cdr3_nt: TGTGCCAGCAGCTCCCTCGTAAAGGAGGCTGAAGCTTTCTTT

d_call: -
j_call: TRBJ2-7
v_call: TRBV21-1
clone_size: -
cdr3_aa: CASSTKGLAGRRFYEQYF
cdr3_nt: TGTGCCAGCAGCACTAAGGGACTAGCGGGCCGCCGGTTCTACGAGCAGTACTTC

d_call: TRBD1
j_call: TRBJ1-4
v_call: TRBV6-5
clone_size: -
cdr3_aa: CASSRQGATNEKLFF
cdr3_nt: TGTGCCAGCAGTCGACAGGGAGCAACTAATGAAAAACTGTTTTTT

d_call: -
j_call: TRBJ2-5
v_call: TRBV5-6
clone_size: -
cdr3_aa: CASSKRGTQETQYF
cdr3_nt: TGTGCCAGCAGTAAGAGGGGGACGCAAGAGACCCAGTACTTC

d_call: -
j_call: TRBJ2-1
v_call: TRBV6-5
clone_size: -
cdr3_aa: CASSYSVSAYEQFF
cdr3_nt: TGTGCCAGCAGTTACTCGGTCAGCGCCTATGAGCAGTTCTTC

d_call: -
j_call: TRBJ2-7
v_call: TRBV30
clone_size: -
cdr3_aa: CAWSVTSEQYF
cdr3_nt: TGTGCCTGGAGTGTAACCAGCGAGCAGTACTTC

d_call: -
j_call: TRBJ1-1
v_call: TRBV19
clone_size: -
cdr3_aa: CASSNQGRTEAFF
cdr3_nt: TGTGCCAGTAGTAATCAGGGTAGGACTGAAGCTTTCTTT

d_call: -
j_call: TRBJ1-6
v_call: TRBV15
clone_size: -
cdr3_aa: CATSRDRLGGSPLHF
cdr3_nt: TGTGCCACCAGCAGAGATAGACTCGGGGGTTCACCCCTCCACTTT

d_call: -
j_call: TRBJ1-1
v_call: TRBV28
clone_size: few
cdr3_aa: CASSLFSRDTEAFF
cdr3_nt: TGTGCCAGCAGTTTATTCTCCAGGGACACTGAAGCTTTCTTT

d_call: -
j_call: TRBJ1-1
v_call: TRBV29-1
clone_size: -
cdr3_aa: CSVLQGGTEAFF
cdr3_nt: TGCAGCGTCTTACAGGGTGGAACTGAAGCTTTCTTT

d_call: -
j_call: TRBJ1-2
v_call: TRBV5-1
clone_size: -
cdr3_aa: CASSVRRATVGGYTF
cdr3_nt: TGCGCCAGCAGCGTTAGGAGGGCAACGGTTGGCGGCTACACCTTC

d_call: TRBD1
j_call: TRBJ2-2
v_call: TRBV7-6
clone_size: -
cdr3_aa: CASSLTGQGAANTGELFF
cdr3_nt: TGTGCCAGCAGCTTAACCGGACAGGGGGCCGCGAACACCGGGGAGCTGTTTTTT

d_call: TRBD2
j_call: TRBJ2-7
v_call: TRBV19
clone_size: -
cdr3_aa: CASSISLVSGGEQYF
cdr3_nt: TGTGCCAGTAGTATCTCGCTCGTTTCGGGGGGGGAGCAGTACTTC

d_call: -
j_call: TRBJ2-4
v_call: TRBV19
clone_size: -
cdr3_aa: CASRPGDPAKNIQYF
cdr3_nt: TGTGCCAGTAGGCCGGGGGACCCCGCCAAAAACATTCAGTACTTC

d_call: -
j_call: TRBJ2-5
v_call: TRBV29-1
clone_size: -
cdr3_aa: CSVDKSSKTQYF
cdr3_nt: TGCAGCGTTGATAAGTCTAGCAAGACCCAGTACTTC

d_call: TRBD1
j_call: TRBJ1-5
v_call: TRBV19
clone_size: -
cdr3_aa: CASSAPTGAYQPQHF
cdr3_nt: TGTGCCAGTAGTGCTCCGACAGGGGCTTATCAGCCCCAGCATTTT